This TCR beta chain emerged from a study of response to subunit inactivated influenza vaccine. Via MiXCR, TCRdb re-called the RT-PCR reads, giving one row per CDR3 protein. This sample has over 150,000 distinct CDR3 sequences, with approximately 15% found just once. This TCR derives from a man aged 45-65 years who received an inactivated influenza vaccine. The source was CD8+ T cells sorted from PBMCs, collected roughly 5 days after vaccination.

The CDR3 region is CASSLGRRNEQFF. The DNA of the CDR3 is TGTGCCAGCAGTTTAGGGAGAAGGAATGAGCAGTTCTTC. The chain couples TRBV27 to TRBJ2-1, with TRBD2 as a possible D gene (5 bases). The V gene lost 2 bases and the J gene lost 7 bases, with 9 bases spanning the gap. The CDR3 length is 13 residues. CDR1 and CDR2 from the germline V gene are MNHEY and SMNVEV (reference sequence).